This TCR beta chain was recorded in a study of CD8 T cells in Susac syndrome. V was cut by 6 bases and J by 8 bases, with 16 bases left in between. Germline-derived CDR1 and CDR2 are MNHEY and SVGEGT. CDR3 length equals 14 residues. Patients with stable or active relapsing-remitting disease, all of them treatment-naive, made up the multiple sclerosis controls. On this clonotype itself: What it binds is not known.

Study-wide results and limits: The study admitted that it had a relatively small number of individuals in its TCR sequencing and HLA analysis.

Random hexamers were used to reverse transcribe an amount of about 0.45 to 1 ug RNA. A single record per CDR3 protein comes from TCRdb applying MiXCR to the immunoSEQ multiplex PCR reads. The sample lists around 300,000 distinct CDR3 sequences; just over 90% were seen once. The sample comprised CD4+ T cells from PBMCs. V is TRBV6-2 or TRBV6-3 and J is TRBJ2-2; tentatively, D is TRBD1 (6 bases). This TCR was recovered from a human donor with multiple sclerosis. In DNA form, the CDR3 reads TGTGCCAGCAGCAATACACAGGGAACAGGGGAGCTGTTTTTT. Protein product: CASSNTQGTGELFF.